This T cell receptor beta chain was documented in a study of blood T cell repertoires in COVID-19. On the study more broadly: Sources were T cells, B-cell-depleted T cells, or PBMCs; the material itself was cDNA or gDNA.

The recovered donors of Cohort 3 showed two negative PCRs, clearance, or symptom resolution. Under the authors' procedure: Reference gene primer amplification in the assay estimated nucleated cell counts. TCRdb's copy holds only in-frame clones and misses some; the assay was immunoSEQ multiplex PCR. V and J calls and clone size come straight from that table; D and trimming were deduced from the DNA. The table shows a few hundred thousand clones, with more than 80% occurring only once. Sequenced material: PBMCs or T cells enriched from blood (not recorded which). This TCR was recovered from a man aged 40-55 years who had recovered from COVID-19.

In nucleotides, the CDR3 is TGTGCCAGCAGCTTAGCGGGGACTGTCAAAGAGACCCAGTACTTC. The encoded protein is CASSLAGTVKETQYF. The chain recombines TRBV7-2 with TRBJ2-5; tentative D call: TRBD2 (6 bases). The CDR3 is 15 amino acids. Per the germline V gene, CDR1 is SGHTA and CDR2 is FQGNSA. The V gene lost 0 bases and the J gene lost 3 bases, with 11 bases spanning the gap.